This T cell receptor (beta chain) was sequenced in a study of response to subunit inactivated influenza vaccine. This clonotype was observed a handful of times. TCRdb reanalysed the RT-PCR reads using MiXCR and keeps one entry per CDR3 protein. Among about 540,000 distinct CDR3 sequences listed, approximately 24% were seen once. The sample also formed part of further work on T cells expressing NK-cell markers. That report notes: With UMIs, 5'RACE template switching was used to make TCR beta cDNA.

The TCR sequence derives from a man between 50 and 59 years old who received an inactivated influenza vaccine. Here the sequenced sample was CD4+ T cells sorted from PBMCs, taken 12 days after vaccination.

The CDR3 nucleotides read TGTGCCATCAGTGAGCGGGGGATTGGCTATGGCTACACCTTC. Its translation: CAISERGIGYGYTF. The genes are TRBV10-3 and TRBJ1-2, with D perhaps matching TRBD1 (5 bases). This CDR3 region has 14 residues. Germline V CDR1 and CDR2: ENHRY, SYGVKD. V gave up 2 bases and J gave up 4 bases, with 11 bases separating them.